This T cell receptor (beta chain) was found in a study of cytotoxic CD8 clonotypes in ibrutinib-treated CLL. Looking at the study overall: With a range of 6 to 36, the median treatment time before response samples were taken was roughly twelve months. Broader study findings: Starting clonality was above that of age-matched healthy donors and tracked circulating CD8+ T-cell counts. At ibrutinib response, clonality increased, and at progression it declined back toward baseline.

Details on this clone: Its antigen is still unknown.

Target depth was 1 in 200,000 to 1 in 1 million T cells, about 10x per clonotype. The data were produced by immunoSEQ multiplex PCR, yet TCRdb's version contains in-frame clones alone and is incomplete. The repertoire holds around 160,000 clones, with roughly 80% as singletons. The V gene lost 5 bases and the J gene lost 7 bases, with 7 bases spanning the gap. Per the germline V gene, CDR1 is MNHEY and CDR2 is SVGAGI. The CDR3 covers 11 residues. The receptor was derived from a human donor with chronic lymphocytic leukemia. The chain uses TRBV6-5 and TRBJ2-3, with unresolved D. The sequencing here drew on PBMCs, taken after 12 months of ibrutinib treatment. The CDR3 bases are TGTGCCAGCAGTATCGGTTATACGCAGTATTTT. Translated: CASSIGYTQYF.